A selection of T cell receptor beta chains follows, all from one sample in a study of a mutant IDH1 vaccine in newly diagnosed glioma. Sequencing used immunoSEQ multiplex PCR; TCRdb keeps in-frame clones, though not all of them. The repertoire holds tens of thousands of clones, with 80% to 90% as singletons. The material sequenced was peripheral blood mononuclear cells (PBMCs), taken from a glioma patient treated with radiotherapy, temozolomide or both. Every receptor here comes from a woman in her late teens or twenties with glioma. Some clones in this sample may be carry-over from other donors' samples. The CDR3 runs from the conserved cysteine through the conserved F or W. The order of the fields is clone size, D gene, V gene, J gene, CDR3 protein, CDR3 DNA. A D gene is named only where the DNA matches it firmly. Where a row states a size, it is once, few, many or the class of an expanded clone; other rows omit it.

>NA|NA|TRBV10-3|TRBJ2-5
CAIRQSETQYF
TGTGCCATCAGACAATCAGAGACCCAGTACTTC
>NA|NA|TRBV29-1|TRBJ1-5
CSVGGGSNQPQHF
TGCAGCGTTGGGGGAGGGAGCAATCAGCCCCAGCATTTT
>NA|NA|TRBV23-1|TRBJ1-1
CASSPEQGPPEAFF
TGCGCCAGCAGTCCAGAGCAGGGGCCACCTGAAGCTTTCTTT
>NA|NA|TRBV7-8|TRBJ2-2
CASSLPAPSQQITGELFF
TGTGCCAGCAGCTTACCCGCCCCTTCCCAGCAGATCACCGGGGAGCTGTTTTTT
>NA|NA|TRBV10-3|TRBJ1-5
CAPDQGNYNQPQHF
TGTGCCCCCGATCAAGGGAATTACAATCAGCCCCAGCATTTT
>NA|NA|TRBV4-2|TRBJ1-2
CASSQDLGGYTF
TGTGCCAGCAGCCAAGACTTGGGGGGCTACACCTTC
>NA|TRBD1|TRBV11-2|TRBJ1-4
CASSWGTAYEKLFF
TGTGCCAGCAGCTGGGGGACAGCTTATGAAAAACTGTTTTTT
>few|NA|TRBV29-1|TRBJ1-2
CSGYLRNYGYTF
TGCAGCGGGTACCTCAGAAACTATGGCTACACCTTC
>NA|NA|TRBV27|TRBJ1-1
CASINGGVNTEAFF
TGTGCCAGCATTAACGGAGGGGTGAACACTGAAGCTTTCTTT
>NA|TRBD1|TRBV5-6|TRBJ1-3
CASSRTTGVGNTIYF
TGTGCCAGCAGCAGAACTACAGGGGTCGGAAACACCATATATTTT
>few|NA|TRBV10-3|TRBJ1-4
CAISAEGEKLFF
TGTGCCATCAGTGCCGAAGGGGAAAAACTGTTTTTT
>NA|NA|TRBV6-5|TRBJ1-2
CASSYSGGGYTF
TGTGCCAGCAGTTACTCTGGAGGAGGCTACACCTTC
>NA|NA|TRBV15|TRBJ2-5
CATSRARETQYF
TGTGCCACCAGCAGAGCTCGGGAGACCCAGTACTTC
>NA|TRBD1|TRBV7-9|TRBJ1-2
CASSSTGQGRGYGYTF
TGTGCCAGCAGCTCCACCGGACAGGGGCGTGGGTATGGCTACACCTTC
>NA|NA|TRBV7-9|TRBJ1-4
CASSPGGRWGEKLFF
TGTGCCAGCAGCCCTGGGGGACGGTGGGGAGAAAAACTGTTTTTT
>NA|NA|TRBV7-9|TRBJ1-1
CASSLGGSGSGNTEAFF
TGTGCCAGCAGCTTAGGTGGTTCAGGGTCAGGGAACACTGAAGCTTTCTTT
>once|TRBD2|TRBV10-3|TRBJ2-1
CAISAPSGGPSNEQFF
TGTGCCATCAGTGCCCCTAGCGGGGGGCCTTCAAATGAGCAGTTCTTC
>few|TRBD1|TRBV4-2|TRBJ2-7
CASRPTTGVSSYEQYF
TGTGCCAGCAGGCCTACGACAGGGGTTAGCTCCTACGAGCAGTACTTC
>once|NA|TRBV5-5|TRBJ2-7
CASSLGRTYEQYF
TGTGCCAGCAGCTTGGGCAGGACCTACGAGCAGTACTTC
>few|NA|TRBV15|TRBJ2-7
CATSQPGTRYEQYF
TGTGCCACCAGCCAGCCAGGGACAAGGTACGAGCAGTACTTC
>NA|TRBD2|TRBV9|TRBJ2-7
CASSKTSGTREQYF
TGTGCCAGCAGCAAGACTAGCGGGACTCGCGAGCAGTACTTC
>NA|TRBD2|TRBV27|TRBJ2-1
CASSLGTSGHYNEQFF
TGTGCCAGCAGTTTGGGGACTAGCGGGCACTACAATGAGCAGTTCTTC
>once|NA|TRBV4-3|TRBJ1-1
CASSQGPNVEAFF
TGCGCCAGCAGCCAAGGGCCCAACGTTGAAGCTTTCTTT
>NA|NA|TRBV11-3|TRBJ1-1
CASSLSGDPEAFF
TGTGCCAGCAGCTTATCGGGGGACCCTGAAGCTTTCTTT
>few|TRBD1|TRBV5-1|TRBJ1-2
CASSEGQLYGYTF
TGCGCCAGCAGCGAGGGACAGCTCTATGGCTACACCTTC
>NA|NA|TRBV6-5|TRBJ2-7
CASSYLARGEQYF
TGTGCCAGCAGTTACTTGGCGCGAGGCGAGCAGTACTTC
>NA|NA|TRBV5-5|TRBJ2-5
CASSLMGTGRGQETQYF
TGTGCCAGCAGCTTAATGGGGACCGGAAGGGGCCAAGAGACCCAGTACTTC
>NA|TRBD1|TRBV6-1|TRBJ1-2
CASSFKQGTGYTF
TGTGCCAGCAGCTTTAAACAGGGGACTGGCTACACCTTC
>NA|NA|TRBV11-3|TRBJ1-1
CASSSSGAAHTEAFF
TGTGCCAGCAGCTCGAGCGGCGCAGCACACACTGAAGCTTTCTTT
>NA|NA|TRBV9|TRBJ2-1
CASSPGSYNEQFF
TGTGCCAGCAGCCCTGGCTCCTACAATGAGCAGTTCTTC
>once|TRBD2|TRBV11-3|TRBJ2-7
CASSRLLAGGEQYF
TGTGCCAGCAGCCGACTTCTAGCGGGAGGGGAGCAGTACTTC
>NA|TRBD2|TRBV5-8|TRBJ2-7
CASSLANLAGGSYEQYF
TGTGCCAGCAGCTTGGCCAATCTAGCGGGAGGGTCGTACGAGCAGTACTTC
>NA|TRBD1|TRBV5-6|TRBJ1-1
CASSRDRVNTEAFF
TGTGCCAGCAGCCGGGACAGGGTGAACACTGAAGCTTTCTTT
>NA|NA|TRBV25-1|TRBJ1-4
CASSGGGRGAPEKLFF
TGTGCCAGCAGTGGAGGCGGTCGAGGGGCGCCTGAAAAACTGTTTTTT
>NA|NA|TRBV18|TRBJ1-2
CASSPRTGLGYTF
TGTGCCAGCTCACCGAGGACCGGGCTTGGCTACACCTTC
>NA|NA|TRBV29-1|TRBJ1-2
CSVNPGTWDYGYTF
TGCAGCGTTAATCCCGGGACCTGGGACTATGGCTACACCTTC
>NA|NA|TRBV6-4|TRBJ2-2
CASSADWGTGELFF
TGTGCCAGCAGTGCCGACTGGGGAACCGGGGAGCTGTTTTTT
>once|NA|TRBV7-7|TRBJ2-5
CASSLMTGLPQAQYF
TGTGCCAGCAGCTTAATGACAGGCCTCCCGCAGGCCCAGTACTTC
>NA|TRBD1|TRBV7-8|TRBJ1-1
CASSSRGEGATEAFF
TGTGCCAGCAGCTCCCGGGGAGAGGGGGCCACTGAAGCTTTCTTT
>NA|NA|TRBV6-5|TRBJ1-1
CASSSLGTDEAFF
TGTGCCAGCAGTTCGCTGGGAACCGATGAAGCTTTCTTT